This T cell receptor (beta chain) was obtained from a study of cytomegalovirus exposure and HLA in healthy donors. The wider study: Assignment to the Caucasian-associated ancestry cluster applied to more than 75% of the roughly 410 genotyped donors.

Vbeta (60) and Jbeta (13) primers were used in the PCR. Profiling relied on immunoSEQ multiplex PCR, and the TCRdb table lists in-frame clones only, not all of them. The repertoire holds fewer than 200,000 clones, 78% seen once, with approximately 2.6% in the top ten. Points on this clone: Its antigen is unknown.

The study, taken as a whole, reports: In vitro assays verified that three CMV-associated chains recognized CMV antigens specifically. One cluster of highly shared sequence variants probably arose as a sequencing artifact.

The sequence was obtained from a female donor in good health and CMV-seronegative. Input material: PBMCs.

The CDR3, as DNA: TGTGCCAGCAGTTTGACAGGGACGTCCAATTCACCCCTCCACTTT. Translating it yields CASSLTGTSNSPLHF. The rearrangement uses TRBV27 and TRBJ1-6; 7 nucleotides match TRBD1. The CDR3 runs 15 residues. The germline V gene has CDR1 MNHEY and CDR2 SMNVEV (reference sequence). V trimming: 3 bases; J trimming: 7 bases; junction bases outside the gene matches: 6.